This T cell receptor (beta chain) was identified in a study of OX40 agonist ivuxolimab in advanced cancers. As for the study in general: Ivuxolimab, an agonist antibody against OX40 (CD134), was given to patients.

Study-level results: There was clonal expansion of CD4+ and CD8+ blood T cells by week 6 at 0.1 to 3.0 mg/kg. Still undetermined is the antigen specificity of the expanded peripheral T cells.

The CDR3 is 16 amino acids. Trimming stripped 0 bases from V and 4 bases from J, with 15 bases between. Regarding this clone: Its specificity is not known.

This table comes from immunoSEQ multiplex PCR, and its TCRdb copy is limited to in-frame clones, with some not included. The data show tens of thousands of clones, about 92% seen once. This chain joins TRBV23-1 and TRBJ2-5; no clear D. TRBV23-1 carries the ORF label, with uncertain function. The receptor's source is an adult with an advanced solid tumor such as melanoma, head and neck, liver or kidney cancer. The sequencing used CD4+ or CD8+ T cells sorted from blood, collected in a trial of the OX40 agonist ivuxolimab. The CDR3 spells CASSQSPTRGRETQYF. The CDR3 region has the DNA TGCGCCAGCAGTCAATCCCCGACCCGAGGTAGAGAGACCCAGTACTTC.